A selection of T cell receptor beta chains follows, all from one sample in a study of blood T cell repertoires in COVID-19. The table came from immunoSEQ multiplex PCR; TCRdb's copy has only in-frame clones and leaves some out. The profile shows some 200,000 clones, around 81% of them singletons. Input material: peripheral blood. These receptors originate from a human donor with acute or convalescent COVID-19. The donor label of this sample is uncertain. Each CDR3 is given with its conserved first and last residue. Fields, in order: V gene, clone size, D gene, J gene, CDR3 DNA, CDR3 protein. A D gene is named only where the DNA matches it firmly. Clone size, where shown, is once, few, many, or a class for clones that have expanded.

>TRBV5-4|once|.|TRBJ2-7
TGTGCCAGCAGCCTAAAGACTAGTGACTACGAGCAGTACTTC
CASSLKTSDYEQYF
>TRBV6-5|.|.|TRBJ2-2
TGTGCCAGCAGTTCAGACACCACCGGGGAGCTGTTTTTT
CASSSDTTGELFF
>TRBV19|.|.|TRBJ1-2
TGTGCCAGTAGTTCTAAGACACTGGGCTATGGCTACACCTTC
CASSSKTLGYGYTF
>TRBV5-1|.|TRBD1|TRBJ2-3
TGCGCCAGCAACTCGGGACAGTCTAGCACAGATACGCAGTATTTT
CASNSGQSSTDTQYF
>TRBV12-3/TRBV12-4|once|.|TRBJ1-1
TGTGCCAGCAGTTTAGGTGGGGGCCTTGAAGCTTTCTTT
CASSLGGGLEAFF
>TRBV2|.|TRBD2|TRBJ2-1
TGTGCCAGCAGGATGACTAGCGGGGGATCCTATGAGCAGTTCTTC
CASRMTSGGSYEQFF
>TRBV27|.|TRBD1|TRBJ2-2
TGTGCCAGCAGACTTACACAGGGGGCAGGTTCCGGGGAGCTGTTTTTT
CASRLTQGAGSGELFF
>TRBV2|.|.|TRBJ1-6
TGTGCCAGCAGTGATTTTGCGGGTAGTGGCGGTAATTCACCCCTCCACTTT
CASSDFAGSGGNSPLHF
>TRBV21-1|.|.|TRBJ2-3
TGTGCCAGCACCCCGAAGGGCGGGGGGGCCTTGTTTAGCACAGATACGCAGTATTTT
CASTPKGGGALFSTDTQYF
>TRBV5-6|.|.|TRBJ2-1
TGTGCCAGCAGCTTGGAGGGACTCAGTGAGTTCTTC
CASSLEGLSEFF
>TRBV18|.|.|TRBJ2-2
TGTGCCAGCTCACTTACAGAGGGGGAGCTGTTTTTT
CASSLTEGELFF
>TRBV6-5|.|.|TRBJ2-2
TGTGCCAGCACTTCCCGGACAGACACCGGGGAGCTGTTTTTT
CASTSRTDTGELFF
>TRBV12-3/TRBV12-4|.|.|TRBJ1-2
TGTGCCAGCAGTTTAAGTACCGGTAACACCTTC
CASSLSTGNTF